This T cell receptor (beta chain) was retrieved from a study of cytomegalovirus exposure and HLA in healthy donors. The germline CDR1 and CDR2 sequences are SGHTA and FQGNSA. Trimming stripped 4 bases from V and 1 base from J, with 8 bases between. There are 13 residues in the CDR3. The primer mix had 60 Vbeta and 13 Jbeta primers. The table came from immunoSEQ multiplex PCR; TCRdb's copy has only in-frame clones and leaves some out. Its table lists just under 90,000 clones. Study findings and constraints: Reported performance of the classifier showed diagnosis of cytomegalovirus status with high specificity and sensitivity.

As regards this clone: Its antigen remains unknown.

The sequence came from a girl aged 5-17 years in good health and CMV-seropositive. Sequenced sample: PBMCs. The J gene is TRBJ2-7, the V gene TRBV7-2; possible D gene TRBD1, 5 bases. The CDR3 region is CASSYDRSYEQYF. DNA of the CDR3: TGTGCCAGCAGCTACGACAGATCCTACGAGCAGTACTTC.